This TCR beta chain was observed in a study of cytomegalovirus exposure and HLA in healthy donors. As to this clone: Its antigen remains unidentified.

A multiplex PCR was run with 60 Vbeta primers and 13 Jbeta primers. TCRdb's copy holds only in-frame clones and misses some; the assay was immunoSEQ multiplex PCR. The sample has 200,000 to 250,000 clones; 78% are singletons. Findings and caveats of the study: Under in vitro conditions, a few CMV-associated chains were confirmed as specific for CMV antigens. Using a false discovery rate of 0.05, a later analysis showed that 16,000 or so TCR beta sequences were associated with HLA alleles.

In germline, CDR1 is SGHDN, CDR2 FVKESK. Between the trimmed V and J ends, which lost 4 bases and 1 base, there was a span of 13 bases. The CDR3 consists of 15 residues. The receptor comes from a male donor in good health and CMV-seronegative. The chain recombines TRBV14 with TRBJ1-1; tentative D call: TRBD1 (5 bases). Sequencing was done on a sample of PBMCs. The CDR3 region is CASSRPGVRNTEAFF. In DNA, the CDR3 is TGTGCCAGCAGCCGTCCGGGGGTCCGGAACACTGAAGCTTTCTTT.